Shown below are 30 T cell receptor beta chains from a single sample sequenced in a study of T cell repertoires in cytomegalovirus infection. For these TCRs, the target antigens are not known. TCRdb fed the reads into MiXCR, producing one record per CDR3 protein. The sample consists of some 200,000 distinct CDR3 sequences, 38% of them appearing once. The sequenced sample was CD8+ T cells from cultured PBMCs, obtained from culture after CMV antigen stimulation. The receptor source for this set is a human donor in good health (CMV status not recorded). Some clones in this sample may be carry-over from other donors' samples.

This clonotype showed up just a few times. The chain couples TRBV7-9 to TRBJ1-1; no firm D call. Trimming cost V 4 bases and J 6 bases, with 6 bases left between them. The germline gives CDR1 SEHNR, CDR2 FQNEAQ (reference sequence). The CDR3 runs to 11 residues. CDR3 loop: CASSSSAEAFF. The CDR3 region has the DNA TGTGCCAGCAGCTCGTCAGCTGAAGCTTTCTTT.

The rearrangement links TRBV6-6 to TRBJ2-2, with no clear D. Germline-derived CDR1 and CDR2 are MNHNY and SVGAGI (reference sequence). Trimming stripped 1 base from V and 6 bases from J, with 9 bases between. This CDR3 spans 14 amino acids. CDR3 amino acids: CASSYWMEPGELFF. CDR3 nucleotides: TGTGCCAGCAGTTACTGGATGGAACCCGGGGAGCTGTTTTTT.

This chain joins TRBV6-1 and TRBJ2-1; D might be TRBD2 (6 bases). Germline values: CDR1 MNHNS, CDR2 SASEGT. V was trimmed by 8 bases and J by 4 bases, leaving 9 bases between them. CDR3 length: 12 residues. For the CDR3, the DNA is TGTGCCAGCGGTAGCGGTTACAATGAGCAGTTCTTC. Protein: CASGSGYNEQFF.

The chain links TRBV28 to TRBJ2-1; D not certain. Trimming took off 1 base at V and 0 bases at J, with 7 bases between the two ends. Germline CDR1 reads MDHEN; CDR2 reads SYDVKM. The CDR3 contains 15 residues. The CDR3 loop is CASSLFQVSYNEQFF. The CDR3 nucleotides read TGTGCCAGCAGTTTATTCCAAGTCTCCTACAATGAGCAGTTCTTC.

This chain links TRBV4-1 with TRBJ2-1; possible D gene TRBD2, 6 bases. The CDR3 runs to 14 residues. The germline V gene has CDR1 MGHRA and CDR2 YSYEKL. V lost 1 base to trimming and J lost 8 bases, with 12 bases between them. The CDR3 loop reads CASSQVSGRYEQFF. The CDR3, as DNA: TGCGCCAGCAGCCAAGTTAGCGGCAGGTATGAGCAGTTCTTC.

J is TRBJ2-5 and V is TRBV18, with a tentative D call TRBD2 (6 bases). Germline CDR1 and CDR2: KGHSH and LQKENI. The CDR3 sequence is 15 residues long. Trimming cost V 2 bases and J 4 bases, with 14 bases left between them. For the CDR3, the DNA is TGTGCCAGCTCACCATCGCCAGGCGGGGCAGAGACCCAGTACTTC. This codes for CASSPSPGGAETQYF.

The rearrangement joins TRBV29-1 to TRBJ1-1; 8 bases are a match to TRBD1. Germline V gene sequence: CDR1 SQVTM, CDR2 ANQGSEA. CDR3 length: 13 amino acids. Trimming removed 6 bases from V and 4 bases from J; junction bases left unmatched: 7. This CDR3 is CSVYRGSLTEAFF. In DNA form, the CDR3 reads TGCAGCGTGTACAGGGGGTCTCTCACTGAAGCTTTCTTT.

This chain connects TRBV29-1 to TRBJ1-1; TRBD1 aligns across 8 bases. This CDR3 is 13 amino acids long. Unmatched junction bases numbered 8, after V lost 7 bases and J lost 4 bases. Germline V lookup: CDR1 SQVTM, CDR2 ANQGSEA. Written as DNA, the CDR3 is TGCAGCGGGCGACAGGGGTCGGGCACTGAAGCTTTCTTT. This gives the protein CSGRQGSGTEAFF.

This clonotype has just one count. The rearrangement joins TRBV20-1 to TRBJ1-5, with a possible D match to TRBD1 (5 bases). Germline V gene lookup returns CDR1 DFQATT and CDR2 SNEGSKA (reference sequence). The CDR3 is 13 amino acids. The germline V and J ends were trimmed by 7 bases and 2 bases, with 12 bases remaining between them. The CDR3 bases are TGCAGTGTTAGTCCGGGGGGCAATCAGCCCCAGCATTTT. Translation gives CSVSPGGNQPQHF.

The J gene is TRBJ2-2, the V gene TRBV19, with no clear D. The V gene lost 7 bases and the J gene lost 5 bases, with 17 bases spanning the gap. The CDR3 consists of 15 residues. CDR1 is LNHDA and CDR2 is SQIVND in the germline V gene (reference sequence). The CDR3 is CASKVSILLTGELFF. The CDR3, as DNA: TGTGCCAGTAAGGTCTCCATTCTTTTAACCGGGGAGCTGTTTTTT.

This chain links TRBV28 with TRBJ1-1; no clear D gene. The germline V gene encodes CDR1 MDHEN and CDR2 SYDVKM. The CDR3 sequence is 14 residues long. V was clipped by 6 bases and J by 1 base, with 12 bases between them. The CDR3 loop reads CASRTVRENTEAFF. In DNA form, the CDR3 reads TGTGCCAGCAGGACTGTTCGGGAGAACACTGAAGCTTTCTTT.

In this sample, this clonotype turned up a few times. This chain joins TRBV7-3 and TRBJ2-1, with D perhaps TRBD1 (6 bases). CDR1 and CDR2 (germline): SGHTA, FQGTGA. Trimming removed 1 base at V and 3 bases at J, with 10 bases between. This CDR3 spans 15 amino acids. The CDR3 here is CASSLNQGGYNEQFF. CDR3 DNA: TGTGCCAGCAGCTTAAACCAAGGGGGCTACAATGAGCAGTTCTTC.

This clonotype turned up a few times. The chain carries TRBV7-3 and TRBJ2-2; 12 positions agree with TRBD2. Germline V gene lookup returns CDR1 SGHTA and CDR2 FQGTGA. The ends lost 5 bases at V and 6 bases at J; junction bases unmatched: 16. CDR3 length equals 19 residues. CDR3 nucleotide sequence: TGTGCCAGCAGCCTCTTCGGCCCTAGCGGGAGGGCCGAGGCCGGGGAGCTGTTTTTT. Amino acid sequence: CASSLFGPSGRAEAGELFF.

This clonotype has ten or more counts. Written as DNA, the CDR3 is TGCGCCAGCAGCCTCCCAAGGGGGAACACTGAAGCTTTCTTT. Residues: CASSLPRGNTEAFF. This chain connects TRBV4-1 to TRBJ1-1; weak D call: TRBD1 (5 bases). This CDR3 has 14 amino acids. CDR1 is MGHRA and CDR2 is YSYEKL in the germline V gene. The V end was cut by 4 bases, the J end by 1 base, with 10 bases between.

This clonotype was counted between two and nine times. This chain joins TRBV3-1 and TRBJ2-1; 7 bases are a match to TRBD2. This CDR3 has 18 residues. Germline V CDR1 and CDR2: LGHDT, YNNKEL (reference sequence). V gave up 1 base and J gave up 0 bases; unmatched junction bases: 9. CDR3 sequence: CASSQVLARTSSYNEQFF. The CDR3 nucleotides read TGTGCCAGCAGCCAAGTACTAGCGCGAACAAGCTCCTACAATGAGCAGTTCTTC.

The genes are TRBV14 and TRBJ2-6; D is unresolved. The germline CDR1 and CDR2 sequences are SGHDN and FVKESK. This CDR3 has 22 amino acids. Trimming took 3 bases from V and 4 from J, leaving 31 bases between them. The CDR3 protein is CASSHYTSSDHSWSAGANVLTF. The CDR3 region has the DNA TGTGCCAGCAGCCACTATACCTCTTCCGATCATTCTTGGTCCGCCGGGGCCAACGTCCTGACTTTC.

This chain connects TRBV7-8 to TRBJ2-1; 7 bases are shared with TRBD2. The J segment lost 4 bases and the V segment lost 1 base, leaving 4 bases of the junction unmatched. CDR3 size: 15 residues. Germline V CDR1 and CDR2: SGHVS, FQNEAQ. CDR3 DNA sequence: TGTGCCAGCAGCTTAGGGCCTAGCGGTTACAATGAGCAGTTCTTC. It codes for CASSLGPSGYNEQFF.

Remarks on this clonotype: This sequence may be a read error, since a much larger clone differs from it by one base. The chain links TRBV7-6 to TRBJ1-2; D is possibly TRBD1 (5 bases). The CDR3 is 18 amino acids. Germline CDR1 reads SGHVS; CDR2 reads FNYEAQ. V was pared by 3 bases and J by 7 bases, with 27 bases between. This CDR3 is CASSLISPGDVSSGGYTF. The CDR3 DNA reads TGTGCCAGCAGCTTGATCAGCCCGGGGGATGTTTCGTCGGGTGGCTACACCTTC. Using reference TRBV7-6 and TRBJ1-2 for the parts outside the CDR3, the full variable domain is GAGVSQSPRYKVTKRGQDVALRCDPISGHVSLYWYRQALGQGPEFLTYFNYEAQQDKSGLPNDRFSAERPEGSISTLTIQRTEQRDSAMYRCASSLISPGDVSSGGYTFGSGTRLTVV.

This clonotype was counted between two and nine times. The rearrangement links TRBV18 to TRBJ2-7; 10 nucleotides align to TRBD1. V trimming: 5 bases; J trimming: 4 bases; junction bases outside the gene matches: 5. Germline V gene sequence: CDR1 KGHSH, CDR2 LQKENI. This CDR3 spans 14 amino acids. CDR3 bases: TGTGCCAGCTCAGCCGGGACAGGGGTATACGAGCAGTACTTC. Translated, it gives CASSAGTGVYEQYF. Using reference TRBV18 and TRBJ2-7 for the parts outside the CDR3, the full variable domain is NAGVMQNPRHLVRRRGQEARLRCSPMKGHSHVYWYRQLPEEGLKFMVYLQKENIIDESGMPKERFSAEFPKEGPSILRIQQVVRGDSAAYFCASSAGTGVYEQYFGPGTRLTVT.

The chain recombines TRBV28 with TRBJ1-1, with a weak D call TRBD1 (5 bases). The CDR3 length is 12 residues. Germline CDR1 reads MDHEN; CDR2 reads SYDVKM. V was clipped by 2 bases and J by 8 bases, with 9 bases between them. The CDR3 DNA follows: TGTGCCAGCAGTTTAGCGGGGGAGGAAGCTTTCTTT. It codes for CASSLAGEEAFF.

Points on this clonotype: An end of the junction differs from the germline gene, which may be a read error. The DNA for the CDR3 is TGTGCCAGCAGCCCACGGGACAGATTATACAATGAGCAGTTCTTC. Its translation is CASSPRDRLYNEQFF. The gene calls are TRBV4-1 and TRBJ2-1; 7 bases align to TRBD1. Germline V gene data show CDR1 as MGHRA and CDR2 as YSYEKL. This CDR3 region has 15 residues.

In regard to this clonotype: This may be a read error, as it is one base from a much larger clone. This chain uses TRBV7-9 with TRBJ2-2; a possible D gene is TRBD2 (5 bases). This CDR3 contains 13 residues. Germline values: CDR1 SEHNR, CDR2 FQNEAQ (reference sequence). The CDR3 sequence is CASSLGAAGVLFF. The CDR3 coding sequence is TGTGCCAGCAGCTTAGGAGCGGCCGGGGTGCTGTTTTTT.

The chain is built from TRBV10-3 and TRBJ1-2, with TRBD1 identical over 8 bases. This CDR3 region has 16 residues. Germline CDR1 and CDR2: ENHRY and SYGVKD. V shed 0 bases and J 4 bases; nucleotides not matched to a gene: 7. CDR3 nucleotides: TGTGCCATCAGTGAGTCCCGGGACAGGACTAGCTATGGCTACACCTTC. Amino acids: CAISESRDRTSYGYTF.

V is TRBV6-2 or TRBV6-3 and J is TRBJ2-7, with D unresolved. Trimming shortened V by 4 bases and J by 2 bases, and 12 bases separated the two germline ends. The germline gives CDR1 MNHEY, CDR2 SVGEGT. This CDR3 region has 14 residues. CDR3: CASSWSSAPYEQYF. DNA for the CDR3: TGTGCCAGCAGTTGGAGTTCGGCGCCCTACGAGCAGTACTTC.

The chain employs TRBV12-3 or TRBV12-4 and TRBJ1-1, with D unresolved. Between the trimmed V and J ends, which lost 5 bases and 0 bases, there was a span of 13 bases. The CDR3 extends over 15 amino acids. CDR3 amino acids: CASSGEGELNTEAFF. CDR3 nucleotide sequence: TGTGCCAGCAGTGGGGAGGGCGAGCTGAACACTGAAGCTTTCTTT.

This clonotype has only a few counts. The rearrangement joins TRBV7-8 to TRBJ2-1; possibly TRBD1 for D (6 bases). V lost 2 bases and J lost 5, with 19 bases in between. Germline V gene lookup returns CDR1 SGHVS and CDR2 FQNEAQ. There are 17 residues in the CDR3. This chain's CDR3 is CASSLLTGTSPNNEQFF. CDR3 DNA sequence: TGTGCCAGCAGCTTACTAACCGGGACAAGCCCCAACAATGAGCAGTTCTTC.

This chain joins TRBV13 and TRBJ2-2, with D perhaps TRBD1 (5 bases). Germline V gene lookup returns CDR1 PRHDT and CDR2 FYEKMQ (reference sequence). The CDR3 contains 19 residues. V shed 4 bases and J shed 3 bases, with 24 bases lying between them. This CDR3 is CASSSLGHRNTEYTGELFF. The CDR3 bases are TGTGCCAGCAGCTCCCTCGGACACCGAAACACGGAATACACCGGGGAGCTGTTTTTT.

This clonotype was found a few times. The genes are TRBV6-2 or TRBV6-3 and TRBJ2-5; 9 nucleotides match TRBD1. From germline, CDR1 is MNHEY and CDR2 SVGEGT. The V and J ends lost 2 bases and 5 bases, in that order; junction bases with no gene match: 12. The CDR3 has 17 residues. CDR3 sequence: CASSYPKDRGERETQYF. CDR3 coding DNA: TGTGCCAGCAGTTACCCCAAGGACAGGGGAGAGAGGGAGACCCAGTACTTC.

The chain carries TRBV29-1 and TRBJ2-7, with 7 nucleotides matching TRBD1. The length of the CDR3 is 15 residues. Per germline, CDR1 SQVTM and CDR2 ANQGSEA. V lost 4 bases to trimming and J lost 3 bases; unmatched junction nucleotides: 12. Here the CDR3 reads CSVGKPRDSYYEQYF. The CDR3 DNA follows: TGCAGCGTTGGAAAACCCCGGGACAGCTACTACGAGCAGTACTTC.

This clonotype was seen only a few times. V gene TRBV2 combines with J gene TRBJ2-7; D uncertain. This CDR3 spans 13 amino acids. CDR1 and CDR2 from the germline V gene are SNHLY and FYNNEI. V shed 4 bases and J shed 4 bases, with 11 bases lying between them. The CDR3 protein is CASSVNYSYEQYF. The CDR3 region has the DNA TGTGCCAGCAGTGTCAATTACTCATACGAGCAGTACTTC.